These 5 T cell receptor beta chains came from one sample sequenced in a study of blood T cell repertoires in COVID-19. Sequenced by immunoSEQ multiplex PCR; TCRdb stores in-frame clones only, minus some. The sample shows 80,000 to 95,000 clones, about 79% of them seen only once. The material sequenced was peripheral blood. Every receptor here comes from a woman aged 45-60 years with acute or convalescent COVID-19.

V usage is TRBV5-8 and J usage is TRBJ1-2, with D unresolved. This CDR3 is 13 amino acids long. V lost 6 bases, J lost 0 bases, and 9 bases lay in between. Germline V gives CDR1 SGHTS, CDR2 YDEGEE. CDR3 in amino acids: CASTRGTNYGYTF. In DNA, the CDR3 is TGTGCCAGCACCAGAGGGACTAACTATGGCTACACCTTC.

The rearrangement uses TRBV11-2 and TRBJ2-2, with 8 bases aligning to TRBD2. The CDR3 extends over 18 amino acids. From germline, CDR1 is SGHAT and CDR2 FQNNGV. V shed 1 base, J shed 4 bases, and the junction held 11 bases outside the gene matches. The CDR3 coding sequence is TGTGCCAGCAGCTTAGCTCCTGGGGGTGCGGGGGGCACCGGGGAGCTGTTTTTT. Translation: CASSLAPGGAGGTGELFF.

The chain has TRBV28 and TRBJ1-2, with a possible D match to TRBD1 (6 bases). The CDR3 has 11 amino acids. Germline V CDR1 and CDR2: MDHEN, SYDVKM. Trimming cost V 10 bases and J 8 bases, with 14 bases left between them. CDR3 DNA: TGTGCCATACGACAGGTATACGGCTACACCTTC. Amino acids: CAIRQVYGYTF.

V gene TRBV19 combines with J gene TRBJ1-1, with 8 positions matching TRBD1. The junction had 7 bases not matched to a gene; V was cut back by 3 bases and J by 1 base. The V gene's germline CDR1 is LNHDA and CDR2 SQIVND (reference sequence). CDR3 length: 16 residues. For the CDR3, the DNA is TGTGCCAGTAGTATCGCGCAGGGGGCTCGGAACACTGAAGCTTTCTTT. Its translation is CASSIAQGARNTEAFF.

The chain combines TRBV6-1 with TRBJ1-6; D remains ambiguous. The V end lost 2 bases, the J end lost 0 bases, and 8 bases lay between the germline ends. CDR1 and CDR2 (germline): MNHNS, SASEGT. This CDR3 contains 16 residues. This CDR3 is CASSEQDSSYNSPLHF. CDR3 coding DNA: TGTGCCAGCAGTGAACAGGATAGCTCCTATAATTCACCCCTCCACTTT.